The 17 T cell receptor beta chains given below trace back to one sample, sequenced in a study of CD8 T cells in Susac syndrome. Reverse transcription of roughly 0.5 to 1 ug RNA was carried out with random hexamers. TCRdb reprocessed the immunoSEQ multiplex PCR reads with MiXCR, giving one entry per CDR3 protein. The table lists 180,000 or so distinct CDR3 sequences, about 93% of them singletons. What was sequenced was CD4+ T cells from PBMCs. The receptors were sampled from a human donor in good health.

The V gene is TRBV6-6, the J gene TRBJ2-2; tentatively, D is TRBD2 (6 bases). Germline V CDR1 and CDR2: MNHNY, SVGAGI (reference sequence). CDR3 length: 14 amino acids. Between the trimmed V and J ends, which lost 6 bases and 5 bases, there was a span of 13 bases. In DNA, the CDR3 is TGTGCCAGCAGCCTTACGCGGGGAACCGGGGAGCTGTTTTTT. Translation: CASSLTRGTGELFF.

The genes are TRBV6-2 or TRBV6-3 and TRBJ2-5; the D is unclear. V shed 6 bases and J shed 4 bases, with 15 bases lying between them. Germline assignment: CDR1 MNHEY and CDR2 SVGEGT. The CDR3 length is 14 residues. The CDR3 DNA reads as TGTGCCAGCAGCGAACAACTCTTCAGAGAGACCCAGTACTTC. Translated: CASSEQLFRETQYF.

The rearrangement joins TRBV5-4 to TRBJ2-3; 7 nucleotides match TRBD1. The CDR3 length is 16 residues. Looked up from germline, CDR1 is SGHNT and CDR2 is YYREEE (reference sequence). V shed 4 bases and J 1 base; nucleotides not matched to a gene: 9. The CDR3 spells CASSTGQAAGTDTQYF. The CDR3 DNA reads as TGTGCCAGCAGCACCGGACAGGCGGCGGGCACAGATACGCAGTATTTT.

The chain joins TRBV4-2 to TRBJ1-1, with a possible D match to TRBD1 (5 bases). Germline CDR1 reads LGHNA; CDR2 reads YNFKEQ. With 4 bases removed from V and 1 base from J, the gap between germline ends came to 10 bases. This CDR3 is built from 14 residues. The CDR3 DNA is TGTGCCAGCAGCCCTCAGACAGAGAACACTGAAGCTTTCTTT. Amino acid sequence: CASSPQTENTEAFF.

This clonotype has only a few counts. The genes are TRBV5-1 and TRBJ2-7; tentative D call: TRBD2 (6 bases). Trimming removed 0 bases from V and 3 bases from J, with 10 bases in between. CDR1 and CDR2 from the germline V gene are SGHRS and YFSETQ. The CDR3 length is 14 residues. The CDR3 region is CASSLGPGDYEQYF. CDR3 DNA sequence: TGCGCCAGCAGCTTGGGGCCGGGAGACTACGAGCAGTACTTC.

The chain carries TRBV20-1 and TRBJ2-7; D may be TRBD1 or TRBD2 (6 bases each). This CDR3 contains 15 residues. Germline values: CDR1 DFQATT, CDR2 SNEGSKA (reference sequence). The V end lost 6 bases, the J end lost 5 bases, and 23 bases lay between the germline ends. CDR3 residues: CSATSGRKGGDEQYF. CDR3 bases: TGCAGTGCCACCTCGGGGAGGAAGGGGGGCGACGAGCAGTACTTC.

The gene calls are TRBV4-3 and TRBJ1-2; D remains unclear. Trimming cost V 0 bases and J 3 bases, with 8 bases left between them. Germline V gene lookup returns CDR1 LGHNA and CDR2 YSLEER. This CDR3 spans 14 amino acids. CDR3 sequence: CASSQEAAYYGYTF. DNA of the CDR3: TGCGCCAGCAGCCAAGAAGCAGCCTACTATGGCTACACCTTC.

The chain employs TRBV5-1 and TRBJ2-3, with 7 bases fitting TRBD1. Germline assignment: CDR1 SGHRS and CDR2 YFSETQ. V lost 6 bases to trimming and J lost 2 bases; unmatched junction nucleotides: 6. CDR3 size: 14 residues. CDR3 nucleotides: TGCGCCAGCACGGGGACAGCCGCCACAGATACGCAGTATTTT. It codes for CASTGTAATDTQYF.

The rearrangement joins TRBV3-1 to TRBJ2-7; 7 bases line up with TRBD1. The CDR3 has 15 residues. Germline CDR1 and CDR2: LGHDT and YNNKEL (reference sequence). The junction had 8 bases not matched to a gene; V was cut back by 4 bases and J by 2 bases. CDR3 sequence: CASSPRVQGPYEQYF. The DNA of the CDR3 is TGTGCCAGCAGCCCAAGGGTACAGGGGCCCTACGAGCAGTACTTC.

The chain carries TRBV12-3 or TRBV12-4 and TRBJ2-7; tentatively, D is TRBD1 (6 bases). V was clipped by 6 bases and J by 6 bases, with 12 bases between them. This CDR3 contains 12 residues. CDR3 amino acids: CASREQGSEQYF. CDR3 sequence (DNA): TGTGCCAGCAGAGAACAGGGTTCCGAGCAGTACTTC.

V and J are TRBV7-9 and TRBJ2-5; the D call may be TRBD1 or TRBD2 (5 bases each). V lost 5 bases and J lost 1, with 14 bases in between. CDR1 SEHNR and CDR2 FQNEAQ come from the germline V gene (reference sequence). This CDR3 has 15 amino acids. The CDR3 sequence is CASSLGGRGQETQYF. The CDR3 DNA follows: TGTGCCAGCAGCCTTGGGGGAAGGGGCCAAGAGACCCAGTACTTC.

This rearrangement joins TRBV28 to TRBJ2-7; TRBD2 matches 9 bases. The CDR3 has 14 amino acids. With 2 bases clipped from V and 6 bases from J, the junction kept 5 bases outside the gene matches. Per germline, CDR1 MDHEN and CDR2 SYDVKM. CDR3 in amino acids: CASSLQGGRAEQYF. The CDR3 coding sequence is TGTGCCAGCAGTTTACAGGGCGGGAGGGCCGAGCAGTACTTC.

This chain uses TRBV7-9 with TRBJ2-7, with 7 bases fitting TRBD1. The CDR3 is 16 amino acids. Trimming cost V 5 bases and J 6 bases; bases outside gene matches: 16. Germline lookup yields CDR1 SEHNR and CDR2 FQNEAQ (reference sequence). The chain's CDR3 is CASSKQRGQPEAEQYF. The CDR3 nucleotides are TGTGCCAGCAGCAAACAAAGGGGACAGCCCGAGGCCGAGCAGTACTTC.

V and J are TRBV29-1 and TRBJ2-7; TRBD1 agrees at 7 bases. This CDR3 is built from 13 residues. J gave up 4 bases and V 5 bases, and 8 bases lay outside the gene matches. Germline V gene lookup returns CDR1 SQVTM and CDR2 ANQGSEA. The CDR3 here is CSVYTGDLYEQYF. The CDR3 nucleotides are TGCAGCGTTTACACAGGGGACCTGTACGAGCAGTACTTC.

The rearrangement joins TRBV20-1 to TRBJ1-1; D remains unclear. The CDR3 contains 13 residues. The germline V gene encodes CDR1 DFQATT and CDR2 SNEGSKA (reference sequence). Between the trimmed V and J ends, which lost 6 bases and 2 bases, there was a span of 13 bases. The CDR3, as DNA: TGCAGTGCCGCCGTCAGAGGAAACACTGAAGCTTTCTTT. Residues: CSAAVRGNTEAFF.

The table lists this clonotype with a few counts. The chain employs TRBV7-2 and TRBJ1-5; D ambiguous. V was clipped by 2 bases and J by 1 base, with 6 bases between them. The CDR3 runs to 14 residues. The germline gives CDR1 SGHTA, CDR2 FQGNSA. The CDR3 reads CASSLQSSNQPQHF. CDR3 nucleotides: TGTGCCAGCAGCTTACAGAGCAGCAATCAGCCCCAGCATTTT.

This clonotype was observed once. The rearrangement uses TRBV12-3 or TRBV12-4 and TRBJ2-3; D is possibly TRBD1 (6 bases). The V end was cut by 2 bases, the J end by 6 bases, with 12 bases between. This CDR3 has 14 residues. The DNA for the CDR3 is TGTGCCAGCAGTTTACAGGGGCCTTCGGATACGCAGTATTTT. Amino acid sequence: CASSLQGPSDTQYF.